The 16 T cell receptor beta chains below come from one sample, sequenced in a study of cytomegalovirus exposure and HLA in healthy donors. PCR used 60 Vbeta primers and 13 Jbeta primers. Repertoires were generated with immunoSEQ multiplex PCR, while TCRdb's copy carries only in-frame clones and drops some. The data contain 130,000 or so clones, roughly 9% of them singletons. Sequencing used PBMCs. These receptors all come from a middle-aged woman in good health and CMV-seropositive.

This clone was counted only a few times. The chain carries TRBV28 and TRBJ1-6; TRBD1 is a possible D gene (5 bases). CDR3 size: 13 residues. Germline assignment: CDR1 MDHEN and CDR2 SYDVKM. Trimming pared 7 bases from V and 11 bases from J, leaving 15 bases between. Here the CDR3 DNA reads TGTGCCAGCATTCAGGGCGTGGGTCCACCCCTCCACTTT. This codes for CASIQGVGPPLHF.

This clone was seen more than once but under ten times. The V gene is TRBV6-1, the J gene TRBJ1-4, with D maybe TRBD1 (6 bases). The CDR3 covers 14 residues. CDR1 is MNHNS, CDR2 SASEGT, per germline. With 4 bases removed from V and 8 bases from J, the gap between germline ends came to 14 bases. CDR3 in amino acids: CASSVGGAREKLFF. DNA of the CDR3: TGTGCCAGCAGTGTTGGGGGGGCGAGAGAAAAACTGTTTTTT.

J is TRBJ2-7 and V is TRBV18; TRBD2 agrees at 8 bases. The ends lost 2 bases at V and 4 bases at J; junction bases unmatched: 7. Germline CDR1 and CDR2: KGHSH and LQKENI. This CDR3 contains 15 residues. CDR3: CASSPGGGYSYEQYF. Here the CDR3 DNA reads TGTGCCAGCTCACCAGGCGGGGGGTACTCTTACGAGCAGTACTTC. Complete variable domain (other parts from reference TRBV18 and TRBJ2-7): NAGVMQNPRHLVRRRGQEARLRCSPMKGHSHVYWYRQLPEEGLKFMVYLQKENIIDESGMPKERFSAEFPKEGPSILRIQQVVRGDSAAYFCASSPGGGYSYEQYFGPGTRLTVT.

This clone was seen only once. The chain joins TRBV5-1 to TRBJ1-2; possibly TRBD1 for D (6 bases). This CDR3 spans 13 amino acids. Germline values: CDR1 SGHRS, CDR2 YFSETQ. V lost 4 bases to trimming and J lost 6 bases, with 13 bases between them. Written as DNA, the CDR3 is TGCGCCAGCAGCCAACAGGGAGGGGATGGCTACACCTTC. Amino acid sequence: CASSQQGGDGYTF. Based on the CDR3 plus reference TRBV5-1 and TRBJ1-2, the full variable domain is KAGVTQTPRYLIKTRGQQVTLSCSPISGHRSVSWYQQTPGQGLQFLFEYFSETQRNKGNFPGRFSGRQFSNSRSEMNVSTLELGDSALYLCASSQQGGDGYTFGSGTRLTVV.

This clone was detected a few times. The genes are TRBV7-8 and TRBJ2-3; D remains ambiguous. V dropped 5 bases and J dropped 4 bases, with 4 bases sitting between them. CDR1 SGHVS and CDR2 FQNEAQ come from the germline V gene. The CDR3 covers 11 residues. The CDR3 is CASSPADTQYF. CDR3 coding DNA: TGTGCCAGCAGCCCAGCAGATACGCAGTATTTT.

This clone occurred a few times. Here the CDR3 reads CASSRGGLETF. CDR3 sequence (DNA): TGTGCCAGCAGCCGGGGGGGGCTTGAAACCTTC. The chain links TRBV5-6 to TRBJ1-2; perhaps TRBD1 as D (6 bases). This CDR3 contains 11 residues. V was pared by 4 bases and J by 14 bases, with 15 bases between. CDR1 and CDR2 from the germline V gene are SGHDT and YYEEEE.

V and J are TRBV19 and TRBJ2-2; 7 bases line up with TRBD2. Germline V CDR1 and CDR2: LNHDA, SQIVND (reference sequence). V dropped 7 bases and J dropped 5; count of bases not matched to a gene: 7. This CDR3 has 14 residues. CDR3 in DNA: TGTGCCAGTAAAGAGCGGGGCGAAACCGGGGAGCTGTTTTTT. Its protein product is CASKERGETGELFF.

Here the CDR3 reads CASSRQTSNQPQHF. The CDR3 coding sequence is TGTGCCTCTTCCAGGCAGACTAGCAATCAGCCCCAGCATTTT. J is TRBJ1-5 and V is TRBV10-3; D not resolved. V lost 11 bases and J 0 bases, leaving 14 bases between the germline ends. Germline lookup yields CDR1 ENHRY and CDR2 SYGVKD. The CDR3 consists of 14 residues.

The chain is built from TRBV5-1 and TRBJ2-5; 8 bases map to TRBD1. The CDR3 extends over 15 amino acids. Trimming cost V 4 bases and J 1 base; bases outside gene matches: 6. CDR1 and CDR2 from the germline V gene are SGHRS and YFSETQ. The CDR3 spells CASSPTDRVQETQYF. CDR3 bases: TGCGCCAGCAGCCCTACGGACAGGGTCCAAGAGACCCAGTACTTC.

The rearrangement links TRBV27 to TRBJ2-3, with 14 bases identical to TRBD2. This CDR3 contains 14 residues. The ends lost 5 bases at V and 12 bases at J; junction bases unmatched: 7. Germline V lookup: CDR1 MNHEY, CDR2 SMNVEV (reference sequence). CDR3 protein: CASSPRTSGGSQYF. For the CDR3, the DNA is TGTGCCAGCAGTCCCCGGACTAGCGGGGGGTCCCAGTATTTT.

This clone was detected only a few times. The V and J genes are TRBV5-4 and TRBJ2-1; D is perhaps TRBD1 (6 bases). Germline V lookup: CDR1 SGHNT, CDR2 YYREEE (reference sequence). The CDR3 runs 13 residues. The V end was cut by 4 bases, the J end by 8 bases, with 13 bases between. CDR3 DNA sequence: TGTGCCAGCAGCGAAGGGGGATTTGATGAGCAGTTCTTC. Protein sequence: CASSEGGFDEQFF. The variable domain in full, completed from reference TRBV5-4 and TRBJ2-1, reads ETGVTQSPTHLIKTRGQQVTLRCSSQSGHNTVSWYQQALGQGPQFIFQYYREEENGRGNFPPRFSGLQFPNYSSELNVNALELDDSALYLCASSEGGFDEQFFGPGTRLTVL.

The chain is built from TRBV7-9 and TRBJ2-7; 8 nucleotides line up with TRBD1. With 11 bases clipped from V and 2 bases from J, the junction kept 8 bases outside the gene matches. There are 13 residues in the CDR3. Germline loops: CDR1 SEHNR, CDR2 FQNEAQ (reference sequence). CDR3 nucleotides: TGTGCCGCATCCGGGACAGGACCCTACGAGCAGTACTTC. Encoded protein: CAASGTGPYEQYF.

The chain couples TRBV27 to TRBJ2-1, with 10 bases identical to TRBD1. J gave up 4 bases and V 1 base, and 7 bases lay outside the gene matches. The CDR3 has 17 amino acids. Per the germline V gene, CDR1 is MNHEY and CDR2 is SMNVEV (reference sequence). The CDR3, as DNA: TGTGCCAGCAGTTTATTTAGCGGGACAGGGGCATACAATGAGCAGTTCTTC. This gives the protein CASSLFSGTGAYNEQFF.

CDR3 DNA sequence: TGTGCCAGCAGCCCCCCTGCCCGGACAGGGACCTACACCTTC. Translation: CASSPPARTGTYTF. V and J are TRBV7-9 and TRBJ1-2, with TRBD1 matching over 8 bases. Germline V CDR1 and CDR2: SEHNR, FQNEAQ (reference sequence). CDR3 size: 14 residues. Unmatched junction bases numbered 12, after V lost 5 bases and J lost 10 bases.

This clone was counted only a few times. The chain couples TRBV28 to TRBJ2-7, with TRBD1 matching 11 bases. V lost 3 bases and J lost 2; bases outside the gene matches: 3. This CDR3 comprises 15 residues. CDR1 and CDR2 (germline): MDHEN, SYDVKM. CDR3 amino acids: CASSFGQGAAYEQYF. CDR3 coding DNA: TGTGCCAGCAGTTTTGGACAGGGGGCCGCCTACGAGCAGTACTTC.

The chain employs TRBV6-5 and TRBJ1-1; no reliable D call. CDR3 length: 11 residues. The V gene's germline CDR1 is MNHEY and CDR2 SVGAGI. Trimming shortened V by 2 bases and J by 8 bases, and 6 bases separated the two germline ends. CDR3 nucleotides: TGTGCCAGCAGTTACGGGCAGGAAGCTTTCTTT. Protein product: CASSYGQEAFF.